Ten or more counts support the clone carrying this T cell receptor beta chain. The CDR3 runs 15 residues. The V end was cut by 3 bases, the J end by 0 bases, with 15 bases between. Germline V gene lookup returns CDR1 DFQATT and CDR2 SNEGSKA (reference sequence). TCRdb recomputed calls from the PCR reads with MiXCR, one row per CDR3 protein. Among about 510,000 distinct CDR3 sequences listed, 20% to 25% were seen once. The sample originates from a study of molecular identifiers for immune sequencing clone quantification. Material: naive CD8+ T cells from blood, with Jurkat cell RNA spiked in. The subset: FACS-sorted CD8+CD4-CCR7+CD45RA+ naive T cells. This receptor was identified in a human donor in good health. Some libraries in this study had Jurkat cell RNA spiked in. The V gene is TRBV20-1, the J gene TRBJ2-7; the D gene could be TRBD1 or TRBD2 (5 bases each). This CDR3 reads CSARAGTNPSYEQYF. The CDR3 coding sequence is TGCAGTGCTAGGGCCGGGACGAATCCCTCCTACGAGCAGTACTTC.